Listed below are T cell receptor beta chains from one sample, sequenced in a study of shared clonotypes between healthy human individuals. The assay was immunoSEQ multiplex PCR, and TCRdb's table has in-frame clones only and misses some. This sample has roughly 500,000 clones, with roughly 80% found just once. Sequenced input: PBMCs. The source of these receptors is a woman between 35 and 50 years old in good health. Some clones in this sample may be carry-over from other donors' samples. CDR3s include the opening cysteine and the closing phenylalanine or tryptophan. Fields, in order: J gene, clone size, V gene, D gene, CDR3 protein, CDR3 DNA. D genes are given only for firm matches. A clone size is listed for some rows: how often the clone was seen (once, few, many), or a class if it is expanded.

j_gene: TRBJ2-3; abundance: -; v_gene: TRBV4-2; d_gene: TRBD2; CDR3aa: CASSQDPGLAGGDDTQYF; CDR3nt: TGTGCCAGCAGCCAAGATCCAGGACTAGCGGGCGGAGACGATACGCAGTATTTT
j_gene: TRBJ2-5; abundance: -; v_gene: TRBV29-1; d_gene: TRBD2; CDR3aa: CSVGGRALETQYF; CDR3nt: TGCAGCGTTGGCGGGAGGGCCCTAGAGACCCAGTACTTC
j_gene: TRBJ1-2; abundance: -; v_gene: TRBV7-9; d_gene: TRBD1; CDR3aa: CASSKGQGEYGYTF; CDR3nt: TGTGCCAGCAGCAAAGGACAGGGAGAGTATGGCTACACCTTC
j_gene: TRBJ2-7; abundance: -; v_gene: TRBV5-1; d_gene: TRBD2; CDR3aa: CASSLEGLAGVGTYEQYF; CDR3nt: TGCGCCAGCAGCTTGGAGGGACTAGCGGGAGTAGGAACCTACGAGCAGTACTTC
j_gene: TRBJ2-7; abundance: -; v_gene: TRBV5-6; d_gene: -; CDR3aa: CASSLPGDAKQYF; CDR3nt: TGTGCCAGCAGCTTACCGGGGGACGCTAAGCAGTACTTC
j_gene: TRBJ2-7; abundance: -; v_gene: TRBV28; d_gene: -; CDR3aa: CASNLDPPYF; CDR3nt: TGTGCCAGCAACCTCGACCCACCATACTTC
j_gene: TRBJ2-1; abundance: many; v_gene: TRBV28; d_gene: -; CDR3aa: CASKTPPGLPGEQFF; CDR3nt: TGTGCCAGCAAAACCCCACCGGGACTTCCAGGTGAGCAGTTCTTC
j_gene: TRBJ2-7; abundance: few; v_gene: TRBV5-5; d_gene: -; CDR3aa: CASSLDTYEQYF; CDR3nt: TGTGCCAGCAGCTTGGACACCTACGAGCAGTACTTC
j_gene: TRBJ2-1; abundance: -; v_gene: TRBV29-1; d_gene: -; CDR3aa: CSVAPSYNEQFF; CDR3nt: TGCAGCGTTGCTCCGTCCTACAATGAGCAGTTCTTC
j_gene: TRBJ2-5; abundance: -; v_gene: TRBV29-1; d_gene: TRBD2; CDR3aa: CSASTSRETQYF; CDR3nt: TGCAGCGCCTCGACTAGCAGAGAGACCCAGTACTTC
j_gene: TRBJ2-5; abundance: many; v_gene: TRBV5-5; d_gene: TRBD2; CDR3aa: CASSLGLAGNQETQYF; CDR3nt: TGTGCCAGCAGCTTGGGGTTAGCGGGCAATCAAGAGACCCAGTACTTC
j_gene: TRBJ2-2; abundance: few; v_gene: TRBV7-8; d_gene: TRBD2; CDR3aa: CASSSTSGSTGELFF; CDR3nt: TGTGCCAGCAGCTCGACTAGCGGGTCCACCGGGGAGCTGTTTTTT
j_gene: TRBJ2-7; abundance: -; v_gene: TRBV20-1; d_gene: -; CDR3aa: CSPGLSGEQYF; CDR3nt: TGCAGTCCCGGGTTGTCTGGCGAGCAGTACTTC
j_gene: TRBJ2-3; abundance: -; v_gene: TRBV5-6; d_gene: TRBD2; CDR3aa: CASSRELAGGPDTQYF; CDR3nt: TGTGCCAGCAGCCGGGAACTAGCGGGAGGCCCAGATACGCAGTATTTT
j_gene: TRBJ2-7; abundance: -; v_gene: TRBV7-6; d_gene: -; CDR3aa: CASSLAGGSEQYF; CDR3nt: TGTGCCAGCAGCTTAGCGGGTGGGTCCGAGCAGTACTTC
j_gene: TRBJ1-1; abundance: many; v_gene: TRBV19; d_gene: -; CDR3aa: CASSMRWRESAFF; CDR3nt: TGTGCCAGTAGTATGAGATGGAGGGAAAGTGCTTTCTTT
j_gene: TRBJ2-5; abundance: -; v_gene: TRBV29-1; d_gene: -; CDR3aa: CSVGPMVRETQYF; CDR3nt: TGCAGCGTTGGACCCATGGTCCGAGAGACCCAGTACTTC
j_gene: TRBJ2-1; abundance: -; v_gene: TRBV15; d_gene: -; CDR3aa: CATSRELSEQFF; CDR3nt: TGTGCCACCAGCAGAGAACTTTCTGAGCAGTTCTTC
j_gene: TRBJ1-1; abundance: -; v_gene: TRBV15; d_gene: -; CDR3aa: CATSSTGAGTEAFF; CDR3nt: TGTGCCACCAGCAGTACGGGGGCTGGCACTGAAGCTTTCTTT
j_gene: TRBJ2-5; abundance: -; v_gene: TRBV4-1; d_gene: -; CDR3aa: CASSQVGGAGTQYF; CDR3nt: TGCGCCAGCAGCCAAGTAGGGGGGGCTGGGACCCAGTACTTC
j_gene: TRBJ1-2; abundance: -; v_gene: TRBV7-9; d_gene: -; CDR3aa: CASSFVTGTYGYTF; CDR3nt: TGTGCCAGCAGCTTTGTTACGGGGACCTATGGCTACACCTTC
j_gene: TRBJ2-2; abundance: -; v_gene: TRBV5-1; d_gene: -; CDR3aa: CASSLVGQWNTGELFF; CDR3nt: TGCGCCAGCAGCTTGGTCGGGCAATGGAACACCGGGGAGCTGTTTTTT
j_gene: TRBJ2-7; abundance: -; v_gene: TRBV29-1; d_gene: TRBD1; CDR3aa: CSGLVDRGSYEQYF; CDR3nt: TGCAGCGGTTTAGTGGACAGGGGATCCTACGAGCAGTACTTC
j_gene: TRBJ2-3; abundance: -; v_gene: TRBV11-2; d_gene: -; CDR3aa: CASSLDPRGRGTDTQYF; CDR3nt: TGTGCCAGCAGCTTAGATCCTAGGGGCAGGGGCACAGATACGCAGTATTTT
j_gene: TRBJ2-6; abundance: -; v_gene: TRBV27; d_gene: -; CDR3aa: CASSPPTPNPSGANVLTF; CDR3nt: TGTGCCAGCAGTCCCCCCACTCCGAACCCCTCTGGGGCCAACGTCCTGACTTTC
j_gene: TRBJ2-3; abundance: -; v_gene: TRBV29-1; d_gene: TRBD1; CDR3aa: CSVVGTGGAVADTQYF; CDR3nt: TGCAGCGTTGTGGGGACAGGGGGCGCGGTCGCAGATACGCAGTATTTT
j_gene: TRBJ2-2; abundance: -; v_gene: TRBV9; d_gene: TRBD2; CDR3aa: CASTIGTSGTGELFF; CDR3nt: TGTGCCAGCACAATCGGGACTAGTGGTACCGGGGAGCTGTTTTTT
j_gene: TRBJ2-2; abundance: -; v_gene: TRBV6-1; d_gene: -; CDR3aa: CASSEGRTAGELFF; CDR3nt: TGTGCCAGCAGTGAAGGGAGAACTGCCGGGGAGCTGTTTTTT
j_gene: TRBJ2-3; abundance: many; v_gene: TRBV6-4; d_gene: TRBD2; CDR3aa: CASSPTSGTIDTQYF; CDR3nt: TGTGCCAGCAGTCCAACTAGCGGGACCATAGATACGCAGTATTTT
j_gene: TRBJ2-3; abundance: -; v_gene: TRBV27; d_gene: TRBD2; CDR3aa: CASSFILAGGGDTQYF; CDR3nt: TGTGCCAGCAGTTTCATTCTAGCGGGAGGGGGTGATACGCAGTATTTT
j_gene: TRBJ2-1; abundance: -; v_gene: TRBV2; d_gene: TRBD2; CDR3aa: CASSPTSGRANEQFF; CDR3nt: TGTGCCAGCAGTCCGACTAGCGGGAGGGCAAATGAGCAGTTCTTC
j_gene: TRBJ2-4; abundance: once; v_gene: TRBV4-1; d_gene: TRBD1; CDR3aa: CASSQGPQGVFVIQYF; CDR3nt: TGCGCCAGCAGCCAAGGCCCCCAGGGGGTGTTCGTCATTCAGTACTTC
j_gene: TRBJ1-5; abundance: -; v_gene: TRBV28; d_gene: -; CDR3aa: CASSLQERQGRVGGNQPQHF; CDR3nt: TGTGCCAGCAGTTTACAGGAACGGCAGGGGCGTGTAGGCGGCAATCAGCCCCAGCATTTT
j_gene: TRBJ2-1; abundance: -; v_gene: TRBV4-3; d_gene: TRBD2; CDR3aa: CASSQVWREGPLGYYNEQFF; CDR3nt: TGCGCCAGCAGCCAAGTTTGGCGGGAGGGCCCCCTGGGATACTACAATGAGCAGTTCTTC
j_gene: TRBJ2-3; abundance: -; v_gene: TRBV7-9; d_gene: -; CDR3aa: CASSLQTTSTDTQYF; CDR3nt: TGTGCCAGCAGCCTCCAAACGACTAGCACAGATACGCAGTATTTT
j_gene: TRBJ2-7; abundance: -; v_gene: TRBV18; d_gene: -; CDR3aa: CASSPGRVGHEQYF; CDR3nt: TGTGCCAGCTCACCCGGACGAGTAGGTCACGAGCAGTACTTC
j_gene: TRBJ2-5; abundance: few; v_gene: TRBV5-4; d_gene: TRBD2; CDR3aa: CASTDGLAAEQYF; CDR3nt: TGTGCCAGCACCGATGGGCTAGCGGCGGAGCAGTACTTC
j_gene: TRBJ1-1; abundance: few; v_gene: TRBV5-1; d_gene: -; CDR3aa: CASRDGQPGTEAFF; CDR3nt: TGCGCCAGCAGGGACGGACAACCGGGGACTGAAGCTTTCTTT
j_gene: TRBJ2-3; abundance: -; v_gene: TRBV11-3; d_gene: TRBD2; CDR3aa: CASSSGSTSGSADTQYF; CDR3nt: TGTGCCAGCAGCTCGGGATCGACTAGCGGGAGTGCAGATACGCAGTATTTT
j_gene: TRBJ2-7; abundance: -; v_gene: TRBV21-1; d_gene: -; CDR3aa: CASSKLPDYEQYF; CDR3nt: TGTGCCAGCAGCAAGTTACCCGACTACGAGCAGTACTTC
j_gene: TRBJ1-5; abundance: -; v_gene: TRBV27; d_gene: -; CDR3aa: CASSPRRFSNQPQHF; CDR3nt: TGTGCCAGCAGTCCTCGGCGGTTTAGCAATCAGCCCCAGCATTTT
j_gene: TRBJ2-1; abundance: -; v_gene: TRBV7-9; d_gene: -; CDR3aa: CASSHTDPGSIYEQFF; CDR3nt: TGTGCCAGCAGCCATACTGACCCCGGGAGTATATATGAGCAGTTCTTC
j_gene: TRBJ2-1; abundance: few; v_gene: TRBV2; d_gene: -; CDR3aa: CASEGGGEEQFF; CDR3nt: TGTGCCAGCGAAGGAGGGGGTGAGGAGCAGTTCTTC
j_gene: TRBJ1-2; abundance: once; v_gene: TRBV14; d_gene: -; CDR3aa: CASSQANYGYTF; CDR3nt: TGTGCCAGCAGCCAGGCAAACTATGGCTACACCTTC
j_gene: TRBJ1-3; abundance: many; v_gene: TRBV18; d_gene: -; CDR3aa: CASSPTSGNTIYF; CDR3nt: TGTGCCAGCTCACCGACCTCTGGAAACACCATATATTTT
j_gene: TRBJ2-1; abundance: -; v_gene: TRBV18; d_gene: -; CDR3aa: CASSLPPGPLSYNEQFF; CDR3nt: TGTGCCAGCTCACTTCCTCCGGGACCACTCTCCTACAATGAGCAGTTCTTC